This TCR beta chain was recorded in a study of cytomegalovirus exposure and HLA in healthy donors. Whole-study results and caveats: Analyses of presence and absence presupposed an approximately uniform sequencing depth across donors.

PCR used 60 Vbeta primers and 13 Jbeta primers. This table comes from immunoSEQ multiplex PCR, and its TCRdb copy is limited to in-frame clones, with some not included. This sample has some 93,000 clones; roughly a tenth occur once, and the top ten carry about 4.7%. Concerning this clone itself: Its antigen remains unidentified.

Germline CDR1 SGDLS, CDR2 YYNGEE. The V end was cut by 0 bases, the J end by 7 bases, with 8 bases between. The CDR3 runs 14 residues. The clonotype was recovered from a man in his forties or fifties in good health and CMV-seropositive. The material sequenced was PBMCs. This chain connects TRBV9 to TRBJ1-6; D is unclear. The CDR3 reads CASSVGTVNSPLHF. DNA of the CDR3: TGTGCCAGCAGCGTAGGAACTGTAAATTCACCCCTCCACTTT.